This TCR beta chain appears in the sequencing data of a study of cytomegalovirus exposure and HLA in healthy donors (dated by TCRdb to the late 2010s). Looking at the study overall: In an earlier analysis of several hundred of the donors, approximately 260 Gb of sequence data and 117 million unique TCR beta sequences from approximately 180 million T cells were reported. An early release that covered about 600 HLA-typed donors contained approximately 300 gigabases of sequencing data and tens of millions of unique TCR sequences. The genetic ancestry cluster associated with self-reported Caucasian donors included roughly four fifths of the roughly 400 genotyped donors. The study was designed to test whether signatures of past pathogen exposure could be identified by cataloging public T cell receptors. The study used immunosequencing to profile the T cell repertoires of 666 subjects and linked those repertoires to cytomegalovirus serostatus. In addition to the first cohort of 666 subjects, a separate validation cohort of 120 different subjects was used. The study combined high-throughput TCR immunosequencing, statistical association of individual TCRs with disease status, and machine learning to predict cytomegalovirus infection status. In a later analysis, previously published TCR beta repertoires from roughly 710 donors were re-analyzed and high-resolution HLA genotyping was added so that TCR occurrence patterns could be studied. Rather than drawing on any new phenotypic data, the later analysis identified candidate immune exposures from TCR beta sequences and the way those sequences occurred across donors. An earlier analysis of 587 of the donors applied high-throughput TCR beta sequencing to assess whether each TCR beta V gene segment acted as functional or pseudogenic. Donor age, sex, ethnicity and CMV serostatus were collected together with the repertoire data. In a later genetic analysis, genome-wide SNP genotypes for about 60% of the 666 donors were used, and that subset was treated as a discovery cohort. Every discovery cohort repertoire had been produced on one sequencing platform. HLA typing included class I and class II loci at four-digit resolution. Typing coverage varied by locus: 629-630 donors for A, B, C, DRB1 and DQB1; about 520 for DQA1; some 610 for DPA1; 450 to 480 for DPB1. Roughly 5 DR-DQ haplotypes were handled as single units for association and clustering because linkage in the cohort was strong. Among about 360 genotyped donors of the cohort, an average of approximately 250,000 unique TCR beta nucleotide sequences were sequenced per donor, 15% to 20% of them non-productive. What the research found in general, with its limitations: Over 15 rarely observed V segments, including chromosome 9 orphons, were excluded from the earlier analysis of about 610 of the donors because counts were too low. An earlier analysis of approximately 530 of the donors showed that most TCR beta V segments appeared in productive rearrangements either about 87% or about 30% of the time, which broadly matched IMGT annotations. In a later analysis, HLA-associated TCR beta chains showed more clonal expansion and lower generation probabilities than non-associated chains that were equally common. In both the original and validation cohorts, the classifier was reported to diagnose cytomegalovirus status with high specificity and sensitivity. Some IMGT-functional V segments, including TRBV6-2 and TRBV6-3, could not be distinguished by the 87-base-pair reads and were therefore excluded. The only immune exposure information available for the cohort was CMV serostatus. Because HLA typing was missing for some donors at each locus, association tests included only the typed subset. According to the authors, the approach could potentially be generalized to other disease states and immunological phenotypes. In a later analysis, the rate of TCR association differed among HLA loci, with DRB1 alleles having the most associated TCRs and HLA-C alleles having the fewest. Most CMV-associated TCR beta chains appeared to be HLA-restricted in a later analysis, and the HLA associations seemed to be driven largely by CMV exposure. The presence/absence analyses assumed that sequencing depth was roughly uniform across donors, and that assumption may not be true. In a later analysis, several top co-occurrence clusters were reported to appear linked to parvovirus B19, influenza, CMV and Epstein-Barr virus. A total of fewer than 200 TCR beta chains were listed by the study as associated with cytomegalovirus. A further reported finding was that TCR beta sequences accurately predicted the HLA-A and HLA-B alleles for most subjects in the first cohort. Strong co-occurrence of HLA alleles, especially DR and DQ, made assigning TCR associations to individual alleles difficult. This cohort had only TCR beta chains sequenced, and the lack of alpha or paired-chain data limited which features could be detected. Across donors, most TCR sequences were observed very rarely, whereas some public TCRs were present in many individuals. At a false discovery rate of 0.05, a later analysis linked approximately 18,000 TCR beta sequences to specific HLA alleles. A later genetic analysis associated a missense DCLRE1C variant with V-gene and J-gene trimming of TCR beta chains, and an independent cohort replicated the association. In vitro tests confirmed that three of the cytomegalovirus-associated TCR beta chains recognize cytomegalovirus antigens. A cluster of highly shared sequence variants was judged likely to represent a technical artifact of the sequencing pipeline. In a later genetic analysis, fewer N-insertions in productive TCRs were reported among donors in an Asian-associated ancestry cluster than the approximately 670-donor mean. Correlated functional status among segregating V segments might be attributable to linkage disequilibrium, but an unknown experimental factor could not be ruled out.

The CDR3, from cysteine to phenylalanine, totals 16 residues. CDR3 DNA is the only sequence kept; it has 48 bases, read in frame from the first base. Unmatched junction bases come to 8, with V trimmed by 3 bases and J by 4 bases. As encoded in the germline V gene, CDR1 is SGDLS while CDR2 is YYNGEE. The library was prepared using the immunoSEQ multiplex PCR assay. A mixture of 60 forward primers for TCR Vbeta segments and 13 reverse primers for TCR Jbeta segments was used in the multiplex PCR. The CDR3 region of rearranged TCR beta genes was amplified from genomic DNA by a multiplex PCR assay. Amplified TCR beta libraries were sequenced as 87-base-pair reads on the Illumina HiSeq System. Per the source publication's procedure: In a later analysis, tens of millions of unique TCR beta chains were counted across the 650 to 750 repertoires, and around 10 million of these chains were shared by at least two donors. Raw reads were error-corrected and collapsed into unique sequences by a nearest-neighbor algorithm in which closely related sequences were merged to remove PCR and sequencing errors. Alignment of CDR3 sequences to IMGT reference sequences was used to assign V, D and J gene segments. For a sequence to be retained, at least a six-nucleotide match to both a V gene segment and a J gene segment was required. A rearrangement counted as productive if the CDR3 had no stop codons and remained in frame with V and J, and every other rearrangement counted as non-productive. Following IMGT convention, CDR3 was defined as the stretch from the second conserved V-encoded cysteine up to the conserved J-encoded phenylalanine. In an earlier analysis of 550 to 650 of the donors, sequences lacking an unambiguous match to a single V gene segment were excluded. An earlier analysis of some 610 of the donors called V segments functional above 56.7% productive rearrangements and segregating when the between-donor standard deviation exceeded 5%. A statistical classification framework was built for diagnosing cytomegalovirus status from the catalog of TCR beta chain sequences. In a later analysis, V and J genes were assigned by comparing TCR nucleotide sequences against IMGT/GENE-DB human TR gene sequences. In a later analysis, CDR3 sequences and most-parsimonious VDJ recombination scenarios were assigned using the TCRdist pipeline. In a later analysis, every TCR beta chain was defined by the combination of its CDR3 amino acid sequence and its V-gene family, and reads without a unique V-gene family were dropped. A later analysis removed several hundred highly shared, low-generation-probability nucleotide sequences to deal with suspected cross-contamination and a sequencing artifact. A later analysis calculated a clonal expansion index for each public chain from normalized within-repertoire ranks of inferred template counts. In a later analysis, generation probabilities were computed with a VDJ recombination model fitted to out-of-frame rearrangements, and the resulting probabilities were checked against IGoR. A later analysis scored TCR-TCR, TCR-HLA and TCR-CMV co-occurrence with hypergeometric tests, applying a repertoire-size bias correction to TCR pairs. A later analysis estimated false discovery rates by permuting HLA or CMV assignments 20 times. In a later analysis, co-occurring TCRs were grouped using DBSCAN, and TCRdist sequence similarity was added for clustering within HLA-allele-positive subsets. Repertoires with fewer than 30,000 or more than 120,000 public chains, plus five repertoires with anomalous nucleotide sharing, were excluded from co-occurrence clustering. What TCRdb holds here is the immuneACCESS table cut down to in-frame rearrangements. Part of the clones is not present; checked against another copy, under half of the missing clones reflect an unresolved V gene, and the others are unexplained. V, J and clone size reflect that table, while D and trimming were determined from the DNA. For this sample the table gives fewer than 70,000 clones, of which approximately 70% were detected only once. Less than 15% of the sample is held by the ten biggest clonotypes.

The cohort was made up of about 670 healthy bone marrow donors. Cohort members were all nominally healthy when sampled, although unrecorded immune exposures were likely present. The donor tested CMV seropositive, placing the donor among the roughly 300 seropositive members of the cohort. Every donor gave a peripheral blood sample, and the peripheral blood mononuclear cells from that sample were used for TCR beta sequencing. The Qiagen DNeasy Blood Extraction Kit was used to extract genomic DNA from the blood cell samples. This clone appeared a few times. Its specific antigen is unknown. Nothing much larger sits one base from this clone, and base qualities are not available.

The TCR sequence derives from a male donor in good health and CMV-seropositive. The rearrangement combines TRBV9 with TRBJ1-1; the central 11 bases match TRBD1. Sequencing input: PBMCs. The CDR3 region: CASSEGQGARGTEAFF. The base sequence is TGTGCCAGCAGCGAAGGACAGGGGGCGCGGGGCACTGAAGCTTTCTTT.